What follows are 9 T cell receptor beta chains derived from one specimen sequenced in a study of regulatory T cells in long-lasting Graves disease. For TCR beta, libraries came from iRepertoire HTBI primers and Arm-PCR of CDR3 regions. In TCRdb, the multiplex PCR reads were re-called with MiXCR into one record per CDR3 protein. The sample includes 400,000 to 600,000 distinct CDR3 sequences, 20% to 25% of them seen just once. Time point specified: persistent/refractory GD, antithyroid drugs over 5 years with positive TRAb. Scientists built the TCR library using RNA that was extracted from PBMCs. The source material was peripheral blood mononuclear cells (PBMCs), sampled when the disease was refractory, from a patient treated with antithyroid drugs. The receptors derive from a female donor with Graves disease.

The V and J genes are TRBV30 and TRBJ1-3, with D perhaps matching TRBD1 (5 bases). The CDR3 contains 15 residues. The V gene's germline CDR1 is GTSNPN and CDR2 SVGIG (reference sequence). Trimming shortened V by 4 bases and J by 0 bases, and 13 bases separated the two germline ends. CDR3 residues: CAWTLRRGSGNTIYF. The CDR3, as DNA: TGTGCCTGGACCCTCCGGAGGGGCTCTGGAAACACCATATATTTT.

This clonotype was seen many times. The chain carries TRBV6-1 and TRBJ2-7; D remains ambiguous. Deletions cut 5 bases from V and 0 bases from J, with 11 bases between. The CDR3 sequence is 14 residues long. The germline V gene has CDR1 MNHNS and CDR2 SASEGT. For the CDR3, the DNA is TGTGCCAGCAGTCCAACATCGGGCTCCTACGAGCAGTACTTC. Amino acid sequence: CASSPTSGSYEQYF.

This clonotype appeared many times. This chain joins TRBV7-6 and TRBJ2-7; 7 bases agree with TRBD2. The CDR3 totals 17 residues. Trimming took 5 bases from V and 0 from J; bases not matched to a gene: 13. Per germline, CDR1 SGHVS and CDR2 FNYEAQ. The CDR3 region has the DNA TGTGCCAGCAGCCCCGGGGCGGGAGTAACCGCCTCCTACGAGCAGTACTTC. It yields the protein CASSPGAGVTASYEQYF.

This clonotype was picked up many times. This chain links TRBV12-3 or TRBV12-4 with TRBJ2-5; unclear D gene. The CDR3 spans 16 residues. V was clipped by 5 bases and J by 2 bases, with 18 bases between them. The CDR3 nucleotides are TGTGCCAGCAGTATCACCCTGGGCGGCATTCAAGAGACCCAGTACTTC. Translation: CASSITLGGIQETQYF.

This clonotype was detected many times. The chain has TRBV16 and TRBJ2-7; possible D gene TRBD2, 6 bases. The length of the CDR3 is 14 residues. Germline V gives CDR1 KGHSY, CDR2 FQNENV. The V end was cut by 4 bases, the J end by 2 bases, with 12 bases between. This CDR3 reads CASSPSGRTYEQYF. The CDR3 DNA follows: TGTGCCAGCAGCCCCTCTGGGAGGACCTACGAGCAGTACTTC.

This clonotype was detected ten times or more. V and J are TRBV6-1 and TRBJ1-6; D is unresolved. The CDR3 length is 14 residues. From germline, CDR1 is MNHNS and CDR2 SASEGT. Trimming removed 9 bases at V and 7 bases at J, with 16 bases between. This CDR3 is CASHTGSWNSPLHF. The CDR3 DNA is TGTGCCAGTCACACGGGCTCCTGGAATTCACCCCTCCACTTT.

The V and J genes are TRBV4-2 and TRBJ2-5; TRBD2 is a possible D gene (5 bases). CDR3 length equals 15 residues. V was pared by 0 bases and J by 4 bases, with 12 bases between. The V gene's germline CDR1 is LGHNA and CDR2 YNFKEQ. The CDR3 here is CASSQDRVGRETQYF. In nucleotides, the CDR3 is TGTGCCAGCAGCCAAGATCGGGTAGGGAGAGAGACCCAGTACTTC.

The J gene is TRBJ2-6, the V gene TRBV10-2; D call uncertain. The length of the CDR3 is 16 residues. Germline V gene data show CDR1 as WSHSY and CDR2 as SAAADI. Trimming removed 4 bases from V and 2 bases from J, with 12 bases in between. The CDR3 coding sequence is TGCGCCAGCAGTGCCCTTAACACAGCTGGGGCCAACGTCCTGACTTTC. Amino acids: CASSALNTAGANVLTF.

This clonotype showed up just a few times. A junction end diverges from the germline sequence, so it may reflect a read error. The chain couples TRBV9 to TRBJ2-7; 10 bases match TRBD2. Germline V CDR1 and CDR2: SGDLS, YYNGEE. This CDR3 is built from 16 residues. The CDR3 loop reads CTSSPQAGGPTYEQYF. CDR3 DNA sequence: TGTACCAGCAGCCCCCAAGCGGGAGGGCCGACCTACGAGCAGTACTTC.